The 24 T cell receptor beta chains listed next were all sequenced from one sample in a study of identical twins. TCRdb re-called the 5' RACE reads through MiXCR, storing one row per CDR3 protein. Among hundreds of thousands of distinct CDR3 sequences listed, less than 7% were seen once. The sequencing input was naive T cells sorted from blood. The receptors shown here come from a man in his late teens or twenties in good health.

This chain uses TRBV25-1 with TRBJ1-2; 12 nucleotides align to TRBD1. The CDR3 has 16 residues. The germline CDR1 and CDR2 sequences are MGHDK and SYGVNS. V lost 1 base, J lost 4 bases, and 4 bases stayed unmatched. CDR3 in DNA: TGTGCCAGCAGTGAATGGGGACAGGGGGCCGGCTATGGCTACACCTTC. It specifies CASSEWGQGAGYGYTF.

This clonotype has a count of ten or more. V usage is TRBV6-2 or TRBV6-3 and J usage is TRBJ1-5; a possible D gene is TRBD1 (5 bases). V lost 6 bases and J lost 6, with 12 bases in between. This CDR3 is 13 amino acids long. Per the germline V gene, CDR1 is MNHEY and CDR2 is SVGEGT. The CDR3 region is CASRAGISQPQHF. The CDR3 DNA is TGTGCCAGCAGGGCAGGGATTAGTCAGCCCCAGCATTTT.

This clonotype was counted ten times or more. The chain recombines TRBV11-2 with TRBJ1-3; D might be TRBD1 (5 bases). The V end lost 2 bases, the J end lost 3 bases, and 17 bases lay between the germline ends. Germline V CDR1 and CDR2: SGHAT, FQNNGV. The CDR3 totals 17 residues. CDR3 sequence: CASSLRSWGVLGNTIYF. CDR3 bases: TGTGCCAGCAGCTTACGATCCTGGGGGGTACTTGGAAACACCATATATTTT.

Many counts were recorded for this clonotype. This chain joins TRBV20-1 and TRBJ2-4, with 12 positions matching TRBD2. Germline CDR1 and CDR2: DFQATT and SNEGSKA (reference sequence). V was pared by 6 bases and J by 7 bases, with 7 bases of the junction left unmatched. This CDR3 is 14 amino acids long. The CDR3 coding sequence is TGCAGTGCCCGACTAGCGGGAGATCTGAACATTCAGTACTTC. Translating it yields CSARLAGDLNIQYF.

At least ten counts were recorded for this clonotype. The rearrangement links TRBV29-1 to TRBJ2-2; D not resolved. CDR3 length equals 11 residues. V shed 5 bases and J shed 7 bases, with 8 bases lying between them. Germline V lookup: CDR1 SQVTM, CDR2 ANQGSEA. The CDR3 bases are TGCAGCGTTCTTGGCGGCGGGGAGCTGTTTTTT. As protein: CSVLGGGELFF.

This clonotype was picked up a small number of times. The chain combines TRBV6-5 with TRBJ2-7, with a possible D match to TRBD1 (6 bases). The CDR3 is made up of 12 amino acids. The V gene's germline CDR1 is MNHEY and CDR2 SVGAGI. V was shortened by 8 bases and J by 0 bases, with 8 bases between the two germline ends. The CDR3 here is CASGQSSYEQYF. Here the CDR3 DNA reads TGTGCCAGCGGACAGAGCTCCTACGAGCAGTACTTC.

This clonotype has ten or more counts. This chain joins TRBV4-3 and TRBJ1-5; 7 nucleotides agree with TRBD1. Germline V gene lookup returns CDR1 LGHNA and CDR2 YSLEER. J was trimmed by 6 bases and V by 0 bases; bases with no gene match: 8. This CDR3 is 16 amino acids long. In DNA, the CDR3 is TGCGCCAGCAGCCAAGATGGAGGGGGCGCAGGTCAGCCCCAGCATTTT. This encodes CASSQDGGGAGQPQHF.

CDR3 protein: CASSQDRANYGYTF. The CDR3 region has the DNA TGTGCCAGCAGCCAGGACAGGGCAAACTATGGCTACACCTTC. The chain couples TRBV5-5 to TRBJ1-2; 8 bases match TRBD1. From germline, CDR1 is SGHKS and CDR2 YYEKEE (reference sequence). The V segment lost 4 bases and the J segment 2 bases; nucleotides outside the gene matches: 4. This CDR3 has 14 amino acids.

This clonotype has a count of ten or more. The rearrangement links TRBV6-1 to TRBJ2-1; D perhaps matches TRBD1 (6 bases). Trimming took 6 bases from V and 6 from J, leaving 18 bases between them. Per germline, CDR1 MNHNS and CDR2 SASEGT. The CDR3 has 15 amino acids. DNA of the CDR3: TGTGCCAGCAGCCTTCCGGGACACCGCCTCAATGAGCAGTTCTTC. Protein product: CASSLPGHRLNEQFF.

This chain connects TRBV4-1 to TRBJ2-2; D is unresolved. Trimming cost V 3 bases and J 4 bases, with 9 bases left between them. Germline lookup yields CDR1 MGHRA and CDR2 YSYEKL. This CDR3 has 14 residues. CDR3 in DNA: TGCGCCAGCAGCCACTCAAAAACCACCGGGGAGCTGTTTTTT. Translated, it gives CASSHSKTTGELFF.

Ten or more counts support this clonotype. The rearrangement links TRBV5-1 to TRBJ2-3, with D possibly TRBD2 on 6 matching bases. CDR1 and CDR2 from the germline V gene are SGHRS and YFSETQ. Trimming removed 0 bases from V and 5 bases from J, with 13 bases in between. The CDR3 consists of 15 residues. The CDR3 bases are TGCGCCAGCAGCTTGGAGGGTCCGGGGGTAGATACGCAGTATTTT. Protein product: CASSLEGPGVDTQYF.

This clonotype was seen repeatedly, ten times or more. The chain joins TRBV12-3 or TRBV12-4 to TRBJ2-2, with no clear D. V was pared by 10 bases and J by 6 bases, with 15 bases between. The CDR3 consists of 13 residues. The chain's CDR3 is CAIMLQDPGELFF. The CDR3 DNA reads as TGTGCCATAATGCTGCAGGACCCCGGGGAGCTGTTTTTT.

Remarks on this clonotype: Relative to the germline gene, one junction end is altered; a read error may explain this. This rearrangement joins TRBV29-1 to TRBJ2-5, with 7 bases aligning to TRBD2. The CDR3 has 13 amino acids. The germline V gene encodes CDR1 SQVTM and CDR2 ANQGSEA. The CDR3 DNA follows: TGCAGCGTTCAGCGCGGGAGCCAAGAGGCCCAGTACTTC. It is translated as CSVQRGSQEAQYF.

This clonotype was observed a handful of times. The chain recombines TRBV6-1 with TRBJ1-5; possibly TRBD1 for D (5 bases). Deletions cut 1 base from V and 6 bases from J, with 13 bases between. The CDR3 has 15 residues. The germline CDR1 and CDR2 sequences are MNHNS and SASEGT. The CDR3 loop is CASSEGGGVFQPQHF. Here the CDR3 DNA reads TGTGCCAGCAGTGAAGGGGGCGGCGTTTTTCAGCCCCAGCATTTT.

On this clonotype itself: At one of its ends the junction is not consistent with the germline gene, which may arise from a read error. The V gene is TRBV3-1, the J gene TRBJ2-1; the D gene is possibly TRBD2 (5 bases). The CDR3 has 13 residues. Looked up from germline, CDR1 is LGHDT and CDR2 is YNNKEL (reference sequence). The CDR3 here is CASRQAGVDEQFF. The CDR3 region has the DNA TGTGCCAGCAGACAAGCCGGGGTAGATGAGCAGTTCTTC.

This chain uses TRBV3-1 with TRBJ2-3, with D possibly matching TRBD2 (5 bases). There are 15 residues in the CDR3. The germline V and J ends were trimmed by 0 bases and 4 bases, with 11 bases remaining between them. Germline CDR1 is LGHDT and CDR2 is YNNKEL (reference sequence). This CDR3 reads CASSQDAAGPDTQYF. The DNA of the CDR3 is TGTGCCAGCAGCCAAGACGCGGCGGGCCCAGATACGCAGTATTTT.

The gene calls are TRBV6-8 and TRBJ2-7; 7 bases are a match to TRBD2. With V trimmed by 6 bases and J by 3 bases, 8 bases remained unmatched. The CDR3 is 14 residues long. Germline loops: CDR1 MNHGY, CDR2 SAAAGT. The CDR3 nucleotides are TGTGCCAGCAGAGAGCCGGGACTACTCTACGAGCAGTACGTC. Translation gives CASREPGLLYEQYV.

This clonotype appeared many times. The chain links TRBV5-1 to TRBJ2-2; 7 bases map to TRBD1. This CDR3 is 15 amino acids long. V dropped 4 bases and J dropped 0; count of bases not matched to a gene: 3. Germline values: CDR1 SGHRS, CDR2 YFSETQ. The CDR3 spells CASSRGQTNTGELFF. CDR3 sequence (DNA): TGCGCCAGCAGCCGGGGACAGACGAACACCGGGGAGCTGTTTTTT.

This clonotype was recorded a few times. The CDR3 spells CASSLRGANTGELFF. The CDR3 coding sequence is TGTGCCAGCAGTTTGCGGGGGGCGAACACCGGGGAGCTGTTTTTT. This chain joins TRBV28 and TRBJ2-2, with 8 bases fitting TRBD2. Germline V lookup: CDR1 MDHEN, CDR2 SYDVKM. Unmatched junction bases numbered 0, after V lost 3 bases and J lost 0 bases. CDR3 length: 15 amino acids.

This clonotype was seen at least ten times. The chain has TRBV5-1 and TRBJ2-1; tentative D call: TRBD2 (5 bases). The germline V gene encodes CDR1 SGHRS and CDR2 YFSETQ. Trimming left V 3 bases short and J 6 bases short, with 16 bases between. CDR3 length: 15 residues. The CDR3 spells CASSSLDGVFNEQFF. The CDR3 DNA is TGCGCCAGCAGCTCCCTTGACGGGGTTTTCAATGAGCAGTTCTTC.

This clonotype showed up many times. The V gene is TRBV2, the J gene TRBJ2-5, with 8 bases identical to TRBD2. CDR3 length: 14 residues. The V and J ends lost 6 bases and 1 base, in that order; junction bases with no gene match: 4. The germline gives CDR1 SNHLY, CDR2 FYNNEI. The CDR3 protein is CASSRTSRQETQYF. The CDR3, as DNA: TGTGCCAGCAGCCGGACTAGCCGCCAAGAGACCCAGTACTTC. Together with reference TRBV2 and TRBJ2-5, the CDR3 gives the full variable domain: EPEVTQTPSHQVTQMGQEVILRCVPISNHLYFYWYRQILGQKVEFLVSFYNNEISEKSEIFDDQFSVERPDGSNFTLKIRSTKLEDSAMYFCASSRTSRQETQYFGPGTRLLVL.

At least ten counts were recorded for this clonotype. This chain links TRBV12-3 or TRBV12-4 with TRBJ2-7; D call uncertain. The length of the CDR3 is 10 residues. V was pared by 4 bases and J by 7 bases, with 5 bases between. The CDR3 here is CASSSGEQYF. The CDR3 region has the DNA TGTGCCAGCAGTTCGGGTGAGCAGTACTTC.

This clonotype came up many times. The V and J genes are TRBV7-2 and TRBJ2-7; a possible D gene is TRBD2 (6 bases). Trimming took off 1 base at V and 2 bases at J, with 9 bases between the two ends. The germline V gene has CDR1 SGHTA and CDR2 FQGNSA. This CDR3 spans 14 amino acids. The CDR3 reads CASSLEGTAYEQYF. The CDR3 region has the DNA TGTGCCAGCAGCTTAGAGGGGACTGCCTACGAGCAGTACTTC.

This clonotype was counted ten times or more. The V and J genes are TRBV12-5 and TRBJ2-1, with TRBD2 as a possible D gene (6 bases). The germline V gene has CDR1 LGHNT and CDR2 FRNRAP. V was trimmed by 2 bases and J by 5 bases, leaving 16 bases between them. This CDR3 region has 16 residues. The chain's CDR3 is CASGLPTPGLNNEQFF. CDR3 sequence (DNA): TGTGCTAGTGGTTTGCCGACACCGGGACTGAACAATGAGCAGTTCTTC. Combining the CDR3 with reference TRBV12-5 and TRBJ2-1 gives the whole variable domain DARVTQTPRHKVTEMGQEVTMRCQPILGHNTVFWYRQTMMQGLELLAYFRNRAPLDDSGMPKDRFSAEMPDATLATLKIQPSEPRDSAVYFCASGLPTPGLNNEQFFGPGTRLTVL.